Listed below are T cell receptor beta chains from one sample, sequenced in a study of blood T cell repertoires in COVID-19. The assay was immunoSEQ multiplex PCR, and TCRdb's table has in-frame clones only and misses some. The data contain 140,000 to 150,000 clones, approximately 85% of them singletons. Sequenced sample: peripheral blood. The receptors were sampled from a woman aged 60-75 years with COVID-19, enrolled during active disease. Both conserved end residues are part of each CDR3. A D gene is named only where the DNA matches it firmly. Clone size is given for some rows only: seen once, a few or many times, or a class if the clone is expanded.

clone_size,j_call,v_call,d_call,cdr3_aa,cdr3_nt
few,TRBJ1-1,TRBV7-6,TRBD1,CASSWGQGNTEAFF,TGTGCCAGCAGTTGGGGACAGGGGAACACTGAAGCTTTCTTT
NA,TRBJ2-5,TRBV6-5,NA,CASTSGDQETQYF,TGTGCCAGCACTTCGGGGGACCAAGAGACCCAGTACTTC
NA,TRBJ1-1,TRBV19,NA,CASSTRTGDTEAFF,TGTGCCAGTAGTACCCGGACGGGGGACACTGAAGCTTTCTTT
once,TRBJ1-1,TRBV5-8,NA,CASSWEGRRTEAFF,TGTGCCAGCAGCTGGGAGGGGCGCCGGACTGAAGCTTTCTTT
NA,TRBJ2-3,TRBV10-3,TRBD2,CAISESLWTSGGANTQYF,TGTGCCATCAGTGAGTCTCTCTGGACTAGCGGGGGGGCAAATACGCAGTATTTT
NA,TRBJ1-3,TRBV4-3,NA,CASSPTNKRGTIYF,TGCGCCAGCAGCCCGACGAACAAAAGGGGCACCATATATTTT
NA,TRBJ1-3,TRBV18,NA,CASSLTRSGNTIYF,TGTGCCAGCTCCCTCACACGCTCTGGAAACACCATATATTTT
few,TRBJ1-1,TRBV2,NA,CASSKGVVATEAFF,TGTGCCAGCAGTAAAGGGGTTGTAGCCACTGAAGCTTTCTTT
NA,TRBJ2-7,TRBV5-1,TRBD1,CASSLAPGTDYEQYF,TGCGCCAGCAGCTTGGCCCCGGGGACAGATTACGAGCAGTACTTC
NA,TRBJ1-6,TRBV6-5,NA,CAASPSGGSPLHF,TGTGCCGCAAGTCCATCGGGGGGTTCACCCCTCCACTTT
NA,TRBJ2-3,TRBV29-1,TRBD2,CSVPTSGGPRDTQYF,TGCAGCGTTCCGACTAGCGGGGGACCTAGGGATACGCAGTATTTT
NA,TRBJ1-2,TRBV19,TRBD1,CASTRPGQGKGYGYTF,TGTGCCAGTACCAGACCCGGACAGGGAAAGGGCTATGGCTACACCTTC
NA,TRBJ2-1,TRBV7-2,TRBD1,CASSPTGEGFNEQFF,TGTGCCAGCAGCCCGACAGGGGAAGGCTTCAATGAGCAGTTCTTC
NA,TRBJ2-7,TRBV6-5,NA,CASSYSRQTNGYEQYF,TGTGCCAGCAGTTACTCGCGACAGACCAACGGCTACGAGCAGTACTTC
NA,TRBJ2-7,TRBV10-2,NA,CASSELGDRPYEQYF,TGCGCCAGCAGTGAGCTGGGAGACCGCCCCTACGAGCAGTACTTC
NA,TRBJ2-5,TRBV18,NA,CASSHDAAGEETQYF,TGTGCCAGCTCACACGACGCGGCAGGGGAAGAGACCCAGTACTTC
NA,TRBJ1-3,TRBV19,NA,CASTEAGVGGNTIYF,TGTGCCAGTACCGAAGCCGGGGTAGGTGGAAACACCATATATTTT